This T cell receptor (beta chain) stems from a study of low-dose radiotherapy and immunotherapy resistance in tumors. Overall study context: Members of Cohort 1 were treated with 0.5 Gy per fraction every 2 weeks. The prescribed total PTV dose was 6.5 Gy. The study gave Cohort 2 1 Gy per fraction every two weeks, totaling 13 Gy over 26 weeks. The regimen for patients comprised intravenous nivolumab 240 mg every two weeks plus intravenous ipilimumab 1 mg/kg every six weeks.

This clonotype was recorded many times. Specified time point: before trial treatment. The therapy administered to donors comprised nivolumab, ipilimumab, aspirin, low-dose cyclophosphamide and low-dose radiotherapy. Alpha- and beta-chain coverage of first-strand cDNA came from TRAV- and TRBV-specific primers. TCRs underwent 20 PCR cycles of amplification with a constant-region primer and V-primer adapter. TCRdb called the reads again in MiXCR, with one record for every CDR3 protein. The data contain tens of thousands of distinct CDR3 sequences, more than 20% of them seen just once; the ten biggest clones take up 6% to 7%. With 7 bases removed from V and 0 bases from J, the gap between germline ends came to 6 bases. The CDR3 is 12 amino acids. Germline assignment: CDR1 SEHNR and CDR2 FQNEAQ (reference sequence).

V usage is TRBV7-9 and J usage is TRBJ1-1; D is unresolved. This sequence was found in a male donor with rectosigmoid adenocarcinoma. Sequences were derived from PBMCs, sampled before treatment. The CDR3 loop is CASMGVNTEAFF. The CDR3 nucleotides are TGTGCCAGCATGGGAGTGAACACTGAAGCTTTCTTT.